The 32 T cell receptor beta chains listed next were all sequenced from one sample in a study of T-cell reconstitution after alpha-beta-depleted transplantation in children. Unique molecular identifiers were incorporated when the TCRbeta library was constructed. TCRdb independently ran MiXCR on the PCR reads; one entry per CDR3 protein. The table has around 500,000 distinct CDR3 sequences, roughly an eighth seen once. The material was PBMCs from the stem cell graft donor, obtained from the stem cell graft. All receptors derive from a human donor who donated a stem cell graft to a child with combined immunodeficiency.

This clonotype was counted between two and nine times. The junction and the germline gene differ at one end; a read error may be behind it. CDR3 in DNA: TGTGCCAGCAGTGAGGATAGCCCATTAAGGCTGCACTTC. Protein sequence: CASSEDSPLRLHF. The chain recombines TRBV6-1 with TRBJ2-7; D not certain. The CDR3 extends over 13 amino acids. Germline V gene data show CDR1 as MNHNS and CDR2 as SASEGT.

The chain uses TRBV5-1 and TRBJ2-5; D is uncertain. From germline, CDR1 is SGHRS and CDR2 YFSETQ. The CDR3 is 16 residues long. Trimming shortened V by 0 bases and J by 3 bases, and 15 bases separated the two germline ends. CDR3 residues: CASSLGAAVLEETQYF. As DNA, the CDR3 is TGCGCCAGCAGCTTGGGCGCCGCGGTTTTAGAAGAGACCCAGTACTTC.

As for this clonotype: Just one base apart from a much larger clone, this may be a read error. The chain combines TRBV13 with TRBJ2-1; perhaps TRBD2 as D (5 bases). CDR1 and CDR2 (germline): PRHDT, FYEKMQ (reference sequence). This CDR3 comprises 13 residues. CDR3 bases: TGTGTCAGCAGCTCGGACTTCTACAATGAGCAGTTCTTC. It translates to CVSSSDFYNEQFF.

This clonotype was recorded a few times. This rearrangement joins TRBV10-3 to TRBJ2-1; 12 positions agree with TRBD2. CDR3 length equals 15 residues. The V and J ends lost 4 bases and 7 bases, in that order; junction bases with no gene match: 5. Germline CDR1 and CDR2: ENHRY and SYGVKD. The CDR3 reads CAISVETSGSNEQFF. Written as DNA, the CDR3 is TGTGCCATCAGTGTCGAGACTAGCGGGAGTAATGAGCAGTTCTTC.

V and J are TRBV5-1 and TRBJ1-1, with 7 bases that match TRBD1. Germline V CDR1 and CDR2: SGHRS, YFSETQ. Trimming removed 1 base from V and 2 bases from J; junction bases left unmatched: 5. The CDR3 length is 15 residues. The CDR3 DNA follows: TGCGCCAGCAGCTTGTTGGCAGGGGGTAACACTGAAGCTTTCTTT. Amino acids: CASSLLAGGNTEAFF.

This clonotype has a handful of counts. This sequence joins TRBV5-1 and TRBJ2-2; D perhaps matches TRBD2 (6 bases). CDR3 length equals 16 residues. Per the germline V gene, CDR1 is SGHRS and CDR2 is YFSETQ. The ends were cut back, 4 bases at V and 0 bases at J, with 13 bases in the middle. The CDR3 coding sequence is TGCGCCAGCAGCATCCTTGGCGGGGCGAACACCGGGGAGCTGTTTTTT. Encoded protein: CASSILGGANTGELFF.

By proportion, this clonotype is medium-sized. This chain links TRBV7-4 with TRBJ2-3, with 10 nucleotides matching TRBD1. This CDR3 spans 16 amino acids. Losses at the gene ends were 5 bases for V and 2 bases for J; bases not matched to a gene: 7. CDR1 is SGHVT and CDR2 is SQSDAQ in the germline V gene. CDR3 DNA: TGTGCCAGCAGCAGAGGAGACAGGGGGCTCACAGATACGCAGTATTTT. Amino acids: CASSRGDRGLTDTQYF.

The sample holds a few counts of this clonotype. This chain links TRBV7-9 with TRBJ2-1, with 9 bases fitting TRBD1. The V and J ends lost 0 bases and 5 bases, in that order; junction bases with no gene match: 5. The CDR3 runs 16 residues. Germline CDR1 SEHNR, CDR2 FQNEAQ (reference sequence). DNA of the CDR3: TGTGCCAGCAGCTTAGCGCGGGACAGGGAGAACAATGAGCAGTTCTTC. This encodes CASSLARDRENNEQFF.

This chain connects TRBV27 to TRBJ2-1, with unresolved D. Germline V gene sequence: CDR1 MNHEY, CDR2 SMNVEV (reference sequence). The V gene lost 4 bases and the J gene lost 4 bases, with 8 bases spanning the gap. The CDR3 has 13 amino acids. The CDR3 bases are TGTGCCAGCAGTTCCCTCTGGTACAATGAGCAGTTCTTC. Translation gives CASSSLWYNEQFF.

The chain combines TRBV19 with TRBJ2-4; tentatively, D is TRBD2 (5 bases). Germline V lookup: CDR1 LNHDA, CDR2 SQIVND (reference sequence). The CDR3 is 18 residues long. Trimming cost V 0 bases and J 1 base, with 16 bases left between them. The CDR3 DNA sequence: TGTGCCAGTAGTATAGATTCTCCTAGCCGAGTGGCCAAAAACATTCAGTACTTC. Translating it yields CASSIDSPSRVAKNIQYF.

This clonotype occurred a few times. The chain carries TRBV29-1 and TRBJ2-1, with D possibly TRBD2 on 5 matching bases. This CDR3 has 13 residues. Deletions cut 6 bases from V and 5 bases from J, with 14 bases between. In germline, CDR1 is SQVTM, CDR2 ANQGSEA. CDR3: CSVDAGGDNEQFF. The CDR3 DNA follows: TGCAGCGTCGACGCGGGTGGGGACAATGAGCAGTTCTTC.

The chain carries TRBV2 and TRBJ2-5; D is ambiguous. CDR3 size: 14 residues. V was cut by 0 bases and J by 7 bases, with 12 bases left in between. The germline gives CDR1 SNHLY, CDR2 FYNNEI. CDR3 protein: CASSEADTVRTQYF. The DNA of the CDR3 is TGTGCCAGCAGTGAAGCCGACACGGTCCGGACCCAGTACTTC.

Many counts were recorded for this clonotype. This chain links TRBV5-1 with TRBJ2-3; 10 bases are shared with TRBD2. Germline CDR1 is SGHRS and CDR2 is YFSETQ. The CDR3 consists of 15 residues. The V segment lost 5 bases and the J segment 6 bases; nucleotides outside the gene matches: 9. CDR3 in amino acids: CASRFGTSVADTQYF. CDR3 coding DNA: TGCGCCAGCAGATTCGGGACTAGCGTAGCGGATACGCAGTATTTT. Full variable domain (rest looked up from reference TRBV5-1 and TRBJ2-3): KAGVTQTPRYLIKTRGQQVTLSCSPISGHRSVSWYQQTPGQGLQFLFEYFSETQRNKGNFPGRFSGRQFSNSRSEMNVSTLELGDSALYLCASRFGTSVADTQYFGPGTRLTVL.

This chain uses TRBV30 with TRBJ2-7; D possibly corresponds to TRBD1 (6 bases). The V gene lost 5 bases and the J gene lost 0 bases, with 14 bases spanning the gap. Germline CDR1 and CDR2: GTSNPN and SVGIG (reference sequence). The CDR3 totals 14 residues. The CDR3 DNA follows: TGTGCCTGGGGATACTCAGGGGACTCCTACGAGCAGTACTTC. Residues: CAWGYSGDSYEQYF.

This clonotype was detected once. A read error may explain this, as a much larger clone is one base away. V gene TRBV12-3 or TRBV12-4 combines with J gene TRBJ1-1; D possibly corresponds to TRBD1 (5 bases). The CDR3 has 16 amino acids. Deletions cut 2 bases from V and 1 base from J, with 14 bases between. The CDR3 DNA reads TGTGCCAGCAGTTTACGGGGGTGGGGGAAGAACACTGAAGCTTTCTTT. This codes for CASSLRGWGKNTEAFF.

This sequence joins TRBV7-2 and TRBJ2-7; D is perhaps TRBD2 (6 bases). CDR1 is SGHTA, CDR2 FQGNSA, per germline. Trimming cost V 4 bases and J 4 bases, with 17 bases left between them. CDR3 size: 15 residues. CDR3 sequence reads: CASSYWAQGGYEQYF. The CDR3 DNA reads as TGTGCCAGCAGCTATTGGGCGCAGGGAGGATACGAGCAGTACTTC. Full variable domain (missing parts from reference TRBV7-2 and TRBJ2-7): GAGVSQSPSNKVTEKGKDVELRCDPISGHTALYWYRQSLGQGLEFLIYFQGNSAPDKSGLPSDRFSAERTGGSVSTLTIQRTQQEDSAVYLCASSYWAQGGYEQYFGPGTRLTVT.

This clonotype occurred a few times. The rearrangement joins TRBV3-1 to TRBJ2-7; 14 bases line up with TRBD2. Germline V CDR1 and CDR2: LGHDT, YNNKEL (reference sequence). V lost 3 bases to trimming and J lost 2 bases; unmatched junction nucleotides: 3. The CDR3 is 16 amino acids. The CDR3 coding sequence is TGTGCCAGCAGCCAGGGGGGACTAGCGGGGGCCTACGAGCAGTACTTC. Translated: CASSQGGLAGAYEQYF.

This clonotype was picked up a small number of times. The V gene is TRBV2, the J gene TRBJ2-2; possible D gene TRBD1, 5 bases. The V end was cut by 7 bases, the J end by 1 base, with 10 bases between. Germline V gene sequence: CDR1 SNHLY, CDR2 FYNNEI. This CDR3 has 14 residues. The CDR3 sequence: CASTKTENTGELFF. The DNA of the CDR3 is TGTGCCAGCACTAAGACAGAGAACACCGGGGAGCTGTTTTTT.

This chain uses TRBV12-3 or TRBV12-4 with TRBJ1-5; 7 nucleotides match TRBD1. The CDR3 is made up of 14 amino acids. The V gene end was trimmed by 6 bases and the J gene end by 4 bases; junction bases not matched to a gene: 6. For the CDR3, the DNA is TGTGCCAGCAGCCGCGGGACAGCAAATCAGCCCCAGCATTTT. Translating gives CASSRGTANQPQHF.

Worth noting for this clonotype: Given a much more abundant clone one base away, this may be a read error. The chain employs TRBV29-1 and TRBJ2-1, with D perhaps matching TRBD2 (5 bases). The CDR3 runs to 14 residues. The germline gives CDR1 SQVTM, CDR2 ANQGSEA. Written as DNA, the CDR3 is TGCAGAGCTGGAGGCTGGGGCTCCTACAATGAGCAGTTCTTC. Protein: CRAGGWGSYNEQFF.

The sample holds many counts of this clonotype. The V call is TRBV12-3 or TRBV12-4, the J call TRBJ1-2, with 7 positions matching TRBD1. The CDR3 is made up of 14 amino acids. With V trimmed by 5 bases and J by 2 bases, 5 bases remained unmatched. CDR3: CASSLRQGNYGYTF. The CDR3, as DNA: TGTGCCAGCAGTCTACGACAGGGCAACTATGGCTACACCTTC.

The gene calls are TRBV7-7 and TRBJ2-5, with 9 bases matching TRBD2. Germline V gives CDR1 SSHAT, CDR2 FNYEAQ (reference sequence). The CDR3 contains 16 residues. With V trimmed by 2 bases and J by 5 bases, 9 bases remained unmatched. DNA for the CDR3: TGTGCCAGCAGCTTATCGGGGCTAGCGGGACGGGAGACCCAGTACTTC. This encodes CASSLSGLAGRETQYF.

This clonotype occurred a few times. The CDR3 here is CSARDPIWTGEFYEQYF. CDR3 nucleotides: TGCAGTGCTAGGGACCCCATTTGGACAGGGGAGTTCTACGAGCAGTACTTC. This sequence joins TRBV20-1 and TRBJ2-7, with TRBD1 matching 9 bases. The CDR3 spans 17 residues. Germline CDR1 DFQATT, CDR2 SNEGSKA (reference sequence). Unmatched junction bases numbered 15, after V lost 3 bases and J lost 3 bases.

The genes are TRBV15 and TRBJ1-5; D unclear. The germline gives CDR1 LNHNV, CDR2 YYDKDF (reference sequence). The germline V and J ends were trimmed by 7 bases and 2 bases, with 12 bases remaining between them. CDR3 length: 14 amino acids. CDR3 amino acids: CATTIWAGNQPQHF. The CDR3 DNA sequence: TGTGCCACCACCATATGGGCCGGCAATCAGCCCCAGCATTTT.

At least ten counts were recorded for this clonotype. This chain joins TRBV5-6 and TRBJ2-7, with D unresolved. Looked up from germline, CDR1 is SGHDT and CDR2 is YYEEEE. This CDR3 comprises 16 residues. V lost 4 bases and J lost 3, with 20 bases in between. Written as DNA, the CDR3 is TGTGCCAGCAGCCCCCGGCGCCAACGTTACTACTACGAGCAGTACTTC. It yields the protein CASSPRRQRYYYEQYF.

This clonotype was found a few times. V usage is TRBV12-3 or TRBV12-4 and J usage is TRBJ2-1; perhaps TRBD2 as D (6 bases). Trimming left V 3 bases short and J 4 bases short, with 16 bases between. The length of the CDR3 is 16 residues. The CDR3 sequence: CASSFPAGGRYNEQFF. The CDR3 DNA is TGTGCCAGCAGTTTCCCCGCCGGGGGACGTTACAATGAGCAGTTCTTC.

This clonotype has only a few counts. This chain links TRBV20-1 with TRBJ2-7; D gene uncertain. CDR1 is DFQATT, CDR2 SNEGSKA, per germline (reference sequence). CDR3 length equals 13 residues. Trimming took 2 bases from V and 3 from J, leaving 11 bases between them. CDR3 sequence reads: CSARTTERYEQYF. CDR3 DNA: TGCAGTGCTAGAACGACCGAGCGCTACGAGCAGTACTTC.

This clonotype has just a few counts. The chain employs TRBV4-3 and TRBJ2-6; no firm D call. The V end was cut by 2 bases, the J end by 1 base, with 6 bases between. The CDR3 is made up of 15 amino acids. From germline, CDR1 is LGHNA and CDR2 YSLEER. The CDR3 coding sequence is TGCGCCAGCAGCCAATATTGGTCTGGGGCCAACGTCCTGACTTTC. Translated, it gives CASSQYWSGANVLTF.

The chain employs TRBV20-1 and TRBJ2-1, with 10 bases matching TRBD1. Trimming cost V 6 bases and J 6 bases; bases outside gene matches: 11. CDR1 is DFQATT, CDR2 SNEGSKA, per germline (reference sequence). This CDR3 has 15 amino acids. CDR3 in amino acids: CSAGRDRGGLNEQFF. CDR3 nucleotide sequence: TGCAGTGCCGGGAGGGACAGGGGCGGGCTCAATGAGCAGTTCTTC.

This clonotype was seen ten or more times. The CDR3 protein is CATSGLRDLETQYF. The CDR3 DNA follows: TGTGCCACCAGCGGACTCCGGGACCTAGAGACCCAGTACTTC. V is TRBV15 and J is TRBJ2-5, with D perhaps assigned TRBD1 or TRBD2 (5 bases each). Germline V gives CDR1 LNHNV, CDR2 YYDKDF (reference sequence). The CDR3 is 14 amino acids. V was pared by 5 bases and J by 4 bases, with 14 bases between.

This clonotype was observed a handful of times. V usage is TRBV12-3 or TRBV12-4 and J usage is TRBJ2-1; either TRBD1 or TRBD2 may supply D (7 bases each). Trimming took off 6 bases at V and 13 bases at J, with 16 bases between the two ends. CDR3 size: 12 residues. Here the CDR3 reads CASSRGGYGQFF. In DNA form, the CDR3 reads TGTGCCAGCAGCAGGGGGGGGTACGGCCAGTTCTTC.

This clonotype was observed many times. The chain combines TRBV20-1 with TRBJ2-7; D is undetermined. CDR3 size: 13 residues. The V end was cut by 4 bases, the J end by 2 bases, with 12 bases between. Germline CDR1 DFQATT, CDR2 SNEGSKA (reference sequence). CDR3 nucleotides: TGCAGTGCTAAGGTGGACCTCCCCTACGAGCAGTACTTC. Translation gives CSAKVDLPYEQYF.